Listed below are T cell receptor beta chains from one sample, sequenced in a study of spatial heterogeneity in lung cancer. One entry per CDR3 protein, called by TCRdb with MiXCR from the 5' RACE reads. The repertoire holds 39,000 or so distinct CDR3 sequences, with 7.5% as singletons. The material was PBMCs, obtained at surgery. The receptors derive from a male donor with early-stage non-small cell lung cancer. The CDR3 runs from the conserved cysteine through the conserved F or W. Each record gives: clone size, V gene, J gene, D gene, CDR3 protein, CDR3 DNA. A D gene is named only where the DNA matches it firmly. Expanded clones get a size class; other rows say once, few or many, or leave the size out.

many,TRBV11-3,TRBJ2-1,.,CASSLQGGINEQFF,TGTGCCAGCAGCTTACAGGGGGGGATCAATGAGCAGTTCTTC
few,TRBV29-1,TRBJ2-3,TRBD1,CSVEDGTGVTDTQYF,TGCAGCGTTGAAGACGGGACAGGGGTCACAGATACGCAGTATTTT
.,TRBV5-4,TRBJ1-5,.,CASSLDTHQPQHF,TGTGCCAGCAGCTTGGACACCCATCAGCCCCAGCATTTT
.,TRBV28,TRBJ2-3,.,CASSLRTSSSTDTQYF,TGTGCCAGCAGTTTAAGGACTTCCTCTAGCACAGATACGCAGTATTTT
many,TRBV12-3/TRBV12-4,TRBJ2-1,TRBD2,CASSRTSGSRNEQFF,TGTGCCAGCAGTAGGACTAGCGGGAGTAGGAATGAGCAGTTCTTC
many,TRBV7-9,TRBJ1-3,.,CASSLAGAGNTIYF,TGTGCCAGCAGCTTAGCGGGGGCTGGAAACACCATATATTTT
.,TRBV6-6,TRBJ1-4,TRBD1,CASRGTVGPAEKLFF,TGTGCCAGCAGAGGGACAGTTGGGCCGGCTGAAAAACTGTTTTTT
.,TRBV27,TRBJ2-7,TRBD1,CASSLSILGGYEQYF,TGTGCCAGCAGTTTATCGATTTTAGGGGGCTATGAGCAGTACTTC
.,TRBV30,TRBJ2-7,.,CAWSVSYYEQYF,TGTGCCTGGAGTGTCTCTTACTACGAGCAGTACTTC
many,TRBV30,TRBJ2-7,.,CAWSTAYEQYF,TGTGCCTGGAGTACCGCCTACGAGCAGTACTTC
many,TRBV12-3/TRBV12-4,TRBJ2-2,.,CASGSGQINTGELFF,TGTGCCAGCGGCTCTGGACAGATAAACACCGGGGAGCTGTTTTTT
many,TRBV4-1,TRBJ1-1,.,CASRMSTGNTEAFF,TGCGCCAGCAGAATGTCCACGGGTAACACTGAAGCTTTCTTT
many,TRBV3-1,TRBJ1-5,.,CASSPRRNQPQHF,TGTGCCAGCAGCCCCCGCCGCAATCAGCCCCAGCATTTT
many,TRBV5-1,TRBJ2-1,TRBD2,CASSPTTSGGAGEQFF,TGCGCCAGCAGCCCCACGACTAGCGGGGGGGCCGGTGAGCAGTTCTTC
many,TRBV4-2,TRBJ2-7,.,CASSQGVYEQYF,TGTGCCAGCAGCCAAGGGGTTTACGAGCAGTACTTC
many,TRBV7-2,TRBJ1-2,.,CASSEDNQVRGYTF,TGTGCCAGCAGCGAAGACAACCAAGTACGGGGCTACACCTTC
few,TRBV12-3/TRBV12-4,TRBJ2-3,.,CASRGATDTQYF,TGTGCCAGCCGGGGGGCCACAGATACGCAGTATTTT
many,TRBV30,TRBJ2-1,.,CASAGDSYNEQFF,TGTGCCTCCGCCGGGGACTCCTACAATGAGCAGTTCTTC
many,TRBV29-1,TRBJ2-7,.,CSVERWEGADEQYF,TGCAGCGTTGAACGGTGGGAGGGGGCGGACGAGCAGTACTTC
.,TRBV7-2,TRBJ1-5,.,CASSSPEEAGNQPQHF,TGTGCCAGCAGCTCACCGGAGGAGGCCGGGAATCAGCCCCAGCATTTT
few,TRBV6-2/TRBV6-3,TRBJ2-3,.,CASSYSTQGIGTDTQYF,TGTGCCAGCAGTTACTCGACCCAAGGAATCGGCACAGATACGCAGTATTTT
.,TRBV24-1,TRBJ2-4,.,CATSDSGTQGQNIQYF,TGTGCCACCAGTGATTCCGGGACCCAAGGGCAAAACATTCAGTACTTC
many,TRBV30,TRBJ1-4,.,CAWDYGGEKLFF,TGTGCCTGGGATTATGGAGGTGAAAAACTGTTTTTT
.,TRBV10-3,TRBJ2-5,.,CAISEGDSAQETQYF,TGTGCCATCAGTGAGGGAGACAGTGCTCAAGAGACCCAGTACTTC
few,TRBV7-2,TRBJ1-3,.,CASSSQGLNGNTIYF,TGTGCCAGCAGTTCTCAGGGGTTGAACGGAAACACCATATATTTT
many,TRBV3-1,TRBJ1-4,.,CASSRWDGGEKLFF,TGTGCCAGCAGCCGTTGGGACGGTGGTGAAAAACTGTTTTTT